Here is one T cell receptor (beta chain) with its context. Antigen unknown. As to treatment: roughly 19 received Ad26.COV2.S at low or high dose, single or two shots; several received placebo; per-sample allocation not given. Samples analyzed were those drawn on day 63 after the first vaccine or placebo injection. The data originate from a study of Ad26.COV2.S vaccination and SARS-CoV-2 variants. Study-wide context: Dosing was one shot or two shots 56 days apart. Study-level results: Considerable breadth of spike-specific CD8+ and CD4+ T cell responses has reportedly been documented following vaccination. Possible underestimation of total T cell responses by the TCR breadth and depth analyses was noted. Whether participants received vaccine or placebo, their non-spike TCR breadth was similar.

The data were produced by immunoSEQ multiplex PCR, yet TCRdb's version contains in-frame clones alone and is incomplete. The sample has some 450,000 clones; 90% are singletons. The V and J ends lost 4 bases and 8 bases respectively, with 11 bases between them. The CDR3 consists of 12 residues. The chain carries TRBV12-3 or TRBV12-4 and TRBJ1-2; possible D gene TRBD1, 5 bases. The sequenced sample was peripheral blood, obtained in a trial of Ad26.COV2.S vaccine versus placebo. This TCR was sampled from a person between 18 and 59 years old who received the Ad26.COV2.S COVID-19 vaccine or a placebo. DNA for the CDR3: TGTGCCAGCAGTTCTTTCAGGGACGGCTACACCTTC. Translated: CASSSFRDGYTF.